This record looks at one TCR beta chain sequence and its context. Its antigen is not known. This sample was included in a study of shared clonotypes between healthy human individuals. General study results and limits: Few donors limited the genetic and exposure-history diversity represented. Clonotypes that were shared across a handful of donors made up around 5.5% of naive CD4 clonotypes.

Evenly divided among several immunoSEQ plates was the genomic DNA of each subset. Assay used: immunoSEQ multiplex PCR; TCRdb lists only in-frame clones, some missing. Of millions of clones in the sample, 85% to 95% are singletons; the top ten hold 0.1% to 0.15%. V lost 4 bases, J lost 4 bases, and 20 bases lay in between. The germline gives CDR1 KGHSH, CDR2 LQKENI. The CDR3 runs to 18 residues. Sequenced sample: naive CD4+ T cells sorted from blood. Subset in this sample: CD45RA+ positively selected. V usage is TRBV18 and J usage is TRBJ2-6; possible D gene TRBD1, 5 bases. The origin of this receptor is a man younger than 30 in good health. The chain's CDR3 is CASSLTLHPGSGANVLTF. The CDR3 nucleotides read TGTGCCAGCTCACTCACGTTGCACCCAGGGTCCGGGGCCAACGTCCTGACTTTC.